The source of this T cell receptor (beta chain) is a study of Ad26.COV2.S vaccination and SARS-CoV-2 variants. Study-level findings and limits: Recipients of either vaccine or placebo displayed similar breadth of non-spike TCRs.

Regarding treatment: roughly 19 received Ad26.COV2.S at low or high dose, single or two shots; about five received placebo; per-sample allocation not given. Day 63 following the first vaccine or placebo injection was when the samples were taken. This person who donated was an adult of 18-55 years in Boston. Sequenced by immunoSEQ multiplex PCR; TCRdb stores in-frame clones only, minus some. The table has about 400,000 clones, 83% seen once. As concerns this clone: The antigen remains unidentified.

Germline assignment: CDR1 SGHNT and CDR2 YENEEA. V lost 4 bases, J lost 5 bases, and 11 bases lay in between. The length of the CDR3 is 13 residues. The chain couples TRBV11-3 to TRBJ1-2, with D possibly matching TRBD1 (5 bases). Specimen: peripheral blood, collected in a trial of Ad26.COV2.S vaccine versus placebo. This TCR was recovered from a person between 18 and 59 years old who received the Ad26.COV2.S COVID-19 vaccine or a placebo. The CDR3 is CASSSGGLYGYTF. For the CDR3, the DNA is TGTGCCAGCAGCTCCGGGGGTCTATATGGCTACACCTTC. Filled out from reference TRBV11-3 and TRBJ1-2, the complete variable domain reads EAGVVQSPRYKIIEKKQPVAFWCNPISGHNTLYWYLQNLGQGPELLIRYENEEAVDDSQLPKDRFSAERLKGVDSTLKIQPAELGDSAVYLCASSSGGLYGYTFGSGTRLTVV.